The 29 T cell receptor beta chains below were found in one sample sequenced in a study of OX40 agonist ivuxolimab in advanced cancers. TCRdb's table, derived via immunoSEQ multiplex PCR, lists solely in-frame clones and lacks some. The repertoire consists of some 69,000 clones, with roughly 90% occurring once and the leading ten covering about 11%. This specimen was CD4+ or CD8+ T cells sorted from blood, taken in a trial of the OX40 agonist ivuxolimab. These receptors were taken from an adult with an advanced solid tumor such as melanoma, head and neck, liver or kidney cancer.

The chain carries TRBV4-2 and TRBJ1-5; D is unresolved. Germline-derived CDR1 and CDR2 are LGHNA and YNFKEQ. This CDR3 has 15 amino acids. V lost 0 bases and J lost 4, with 10 bases in between. Here the CDR3 DNA reads TGTGCCAGCAGCCAAGAAGGCGGGAAAAATCAGCCCCAGCATTTT. The encoded protein is CASSQEGGKNQPQHF.

The rearrangement joins TRBV30 to TRBJ2-3; 12 nucleotides align to TRBD2. Germline V gene sequence: CDR1 GTSNPN, CDR2 SVGIG (reference sequence). Trimming took 1 base from V and 2 from J; bases not matched to a gene: 7. The CDR3 contains 17 residues. CDR3 residues: CAWSAPRTSGNTDTQYF. Written as DNA, the CDR3 is TGTGCCTGGAGTGCCCCTCGGACTAGCGGGAACACAGATACGCAGTATTTT.

This clone was seen only once. The chain joins TRBV28 to TRBJ2-1; the D gene is possibly TRBD2 (6 bases). Germline values: CDR1 MDHEN, CDR2 SYDVKM. The V and J ends lost 3 bases and 4 bases respectively, with 16 bases between them. CDR3 length: 16 amino acids. The CDR3 sequence: CASSFGADYPYNEQFF. The DNA of the CDR3 is TGTGCCAGCAGTTTTGGGGCGGACTACCCATACAATGAGCAGTTCTTC.

The rearrangement links TRBV28 to TRBJ1-3; TRBD1 is a possible D gene (5 bases). This CDR3 has 15 residues. The ends were cut back, 1 base at V and 2 bases at J, with 9 bases in the middle. Germline CDR1 is MDHEN and CDR2 is SYDVKM. This CDR3 is CASSLLGVTGNTIYF. CDR3 DNA: TGTGCCAGCAGTTTATTAGGGGTAACTGGAAACACCATATATTTT.

The chain employs TRBV4-1 and TRBJ2-1; D gene uncertain. V dropped 2 bases and J dropped 2 bases, with 7 bases sitting between them. The CDR3 sequence is 14 residues long. Germline V CDR1 and CDR2: MGHRA, YSYEKL. This chain's CDR3 is CASSQYGPYNEQFF. The CDR3 DNA reads TGCGCCAGCAGCCAATACGGACCCTACAATGAGCAGTTCTTC.

V is TRBV6-1 and J is TRBJ1-5; D perhaps matches TRBD1 (5 bases). Germline assignment: CDR1 MNHNS and CDR2 SASEGT. Trimming stripped 5 bases from V and 3 bases from J, with 14 bases between. The length of the CDR3 is 15 residues. The CDR3 is CASSNADRDNQPQHF. The CDR3 DNA sequence: TGTGCCAGCAGTAACGCAGACAGAGACAATCAGCCCCAGCATTTT.

This sequence joins TRBV28 and TRBJ2-5; 7 bases match TRBD2. The CDR3 has 13 amino acids. Trimming removed 6 bases from V and 5 bases from J; junction bases left unmatched: 6. Germline V CDR1 and CDR2: MDHEN, SYDVKM. This CDR3 is CASRGGGHETQYF. CDR3 nucleotide sequence: TGTGCCAGCAGGGGGGGAGGGCACGAGACCCAGTACTTC.

In its sample, this clone was seen once. V usage is TRBV7-2 and J usage is TRBJ2-7, with D possibly TRBD1 on 5 matching bases. CDR1 is SGHTA, CDR2 FQGNSA, per germline. There are 16 residues in the CDR3. The V gene lost 1 base and the J gene lost 4 bases, with 17 bases spanning the gap. For the CDR3, the DNA is TGTGCCAGCAGCTTAGTCCCCATAGGGGCAGGATACGAGCAGTACTTC. It yields the protein CASSLVPIGAGYEQYF.

The chain uses TRBV7-3 and TRBJ2-1; 7 nucleotides match TRBD2. The CDR3 contains 16 residues. Germline V gives CDR1 SGHTA, CDR2 FQGTGA. With 5 bases clipped from V and 8 bases from J, the junction kept 15 bases outside the gene matches. The CDR3 DNA is TGTGCCAGCAGCCCGGTAGGGACTAAAGGAGTAGATGAGCAGTTCTTC. Translating it yields CASSPVGTKGVDEQFF.

This sequence joins TRBV7-2 and TRBJ2-6, with no clear D. This CDR3 has 14 residues. The germline V and J ends were trimmed by 1 base and 4 bases, with 5 bases remaining between them. Germline V gene sequence: CDR1 SGHTA, CDR2 FQGNSA. CDR3 nucleotide sequence: TGTGCCAGCAGCTTAGAGGAGGGGGCCAACGTCCTGACTTTC. Its protein is CASSLEEGANVLTF.

The chain combines TRBV27 with TRBJ1-4; unclear D gene. Per the germline V gene, CDR1 is MNHEY and CDR2 is SMNVEV (reference sequence). The CDR3 consists of 13 residues. V lost 6 bases to trimming and J lost 7 bases, with 12 bases between them. DNA for the CDR3: TGTGCCAGCAGCCGTCGGTCGGGTGAAAAACTGTTTTTT. It specifies CASSRRSGEKLFF.

V gene TRBV27 combines with J gene TRBJ2-7; 7 positions match TRBD1. The trim removed 3 bases at V and 2 bases at J, leaving 7 bases unmatched. CDR3 size: 15 residues. Germline CDR1 and CDR2: MNHEY and SMNVEV (reference sequence). The CDR3 loop is CASSFGDRAAYEQYF. The CDR3 nucleotides read TGTGCCAGCAGTTTCGGGGACAGAGCCGCCTACGAGCAGTACTTC.

The chain uses TRBV4-3 and TRBJ1-3; 8 nucleotides line up with TRBD1. V shed 3 bases and J 9 bases; nucleotides not matched to a gene: 1. Germline CDR1 LGHNA, CDR2 YSLEER. The CDR3 totals 12 residues. This chain's CDR3 is CASSQTGATIYF. For the CDR3, the DNA is TGCGCCAGCAGCCAGACAGGGGCCACCATATATTTT.

The chain uses TRBV6-1 and TRBJ2-3, with D perhaps given as TRBD1 or TRBD2 (6 bases each). This CDR3 is 13 amino acids long. Germline assignment: CDR1 MNHNS and CDR2 SASEGT. Trimming stripped 3 bases from V and 4 bases from J, with 8 bases between. CDR3: CASSERGADTQYF. CDR3 sequence (DNA): TGTGCCAGCAGTGAGAGGGGGGCAGATACGCAGTATTTT.

This clone has just one count. The gene calls are TRBV5-1 and TRBJ2-7; the D call may be TRBD1 or TRBD2 (5 bases each). The ends were cut back, 3 bases at V and 4 bases at J, with 11 bases in the middle. Germline CDR1 reads SGHRS; CDR2 reads YFSETQ. The CDR3 is 13 residues long. The CDR3 region has the DNA TGCGCCAGCAGCTCCGGGACGGCATACGAGCAGTACTTC. Its protein product is CASSSGTAYEQYF.

The rearrangement links TRBV11-3 to TRBJ2-2; D is undetermined. The CDR3 has 14 residues. CDR1 and CDR2 (germline): SGHNT, YENEEA. V was cut by 5 bases and J by 0 bases, with 7 bases left in between. CDR3 sequence reads: CASSQLSNTGELFF. Written as DNA, the CDR3 is TGTGCCAGCAGCCAACTATCGAACACCGGGGAGCTGTTTTTT.

Written as DNA, the CDR3 is TGTGCCAGCATTCCTGGGACCCTGGAGACCCAGTACTTC. The encoded protein is CASIPGTLETQYF. This chain links TRBV28 with TRBJ2-5, with D tentatively TRBD1 or TRBD2 (5 bases each). Germline V gene sequence: CDR1 MDHEN, CDR2 SYDVKM. Between the trimmed V and J ends, which lost 7 bases and 5 bases, there was a span of 14 bases. This CDR3 contains 13 residues.

The CDR3 here is CASSTGQGAPYEQYF. The CDR3 coding sequence is TGCGCCAGCAGCACCGGACAGGGGGCTCCCTACGAGCAGTACTTC. This sequence joins TRBV5-1 and TRBJ2-7, with 11 bases identical to TRBD1. The CDR3 has 15 residues. V lost 4 bases, J lost 2 bases, and 5 bases stayed unmatched. Per the germline V gene, CDR1 is SGHRS and CDR2 is YFSETQ.

V is TRBV28 and J is TRBJ1-5, with 9 bases matching TRBD1. The V gene's germline CDR1 is MDHEN and CDR2 SYDVKM. Unmatched junction bases numbered 11, after V lost 1 base and J lost 7 bases. The CDR3 spans 17 residues. The CDR3 bases are TGTGCCAGCAGTTTATCCAGGACAGGGGTTGTAGGACAGCCCCAGCATTTT. Its protein product is CASSLSRTGVVGQPQHF. The variable domain in full, completed from reference TRBV28 and TRBJ1-5, reads DVKVTQSSRYLVKRTGEKVFLECVQDMDHENMFWYRQDPGLGLRLIYFSYDVKMKEKGDIPEGYSVSREKKERFSLILESASTNQTSMYLCASSLSRTGVVGQPQHFGDGTRLSIL.

The J gene is TRBJ2-7, the V gene TRBV6-6; 11 nucleotides agree with TRBD2. Germline V gene lookup returns CDR1 MNHNY and CDR2 SVGAGI (reference sequence). J gave up 2 bases and V 3 bases, and 0 bases lay outside the gene matches. This CDR3 has 14 amino acids. The CDR3 sequence is CASSYSGRAYEQYF. The CDR3 nucleotides are TGTGCCAGCAGTTATAGCGGGAGGGCCTACGAGCAGTACTTC.

The sample holds one count of this clone. The V call is TRBV9, the J call TRBJ1-5, with D possibly being TRBD1 (5 bases). From germline, CDR1 is SGDLS and CDR2 YYNGEE. Trimming removed 4 bases from V and 0 bases from J, with 11 bases in between. The CDR3 contains 15 residues. DNA for the CDR3: TGTGCCAGCAGCCCTCGGGGGGATAGCAATCAGCCCCAGCATTTT. It encodes CASSPRGDSNQPQHF.

V usage is TRBV7-2 and J usage is TRBJ2-5; possibly TRBD2 for D (5 bases). This CDR3 is 15 amino acids long. V was cut by 5 bases and J by 5 bases, with 18 bases left in between. Germline CDR1 reads SGHTA; CDR2 reads FQGNSA. CDR3 bases: TGTGCCAGCAGCAGACTAAGCGGCCTTGGGGAGACCCAGTACTTC. This codes for CASSRLSGLGETQYF.

The chain couples TRBV15 to TRBJ1-3, with 8 bases lining up with TRBD1. The V gene's germline CDR1 is LNHNV and CDR2 YYDKDF (reference sequence). Trimming at V came to 2 bases and at J to 0 bases, leaving 9 bases not matched to a gene. The CDR3 runs to 18 residues. Here the CDR3 reads CATSRSPGQATSGNTIYF. The CDR3 DNA follows: TGTGCCACCAGCAGAAGCCCGGGACAGGCGACCTCTGGAAACACCATATATTTT.

The CDR3 region has the DNA TGTGCCAGCAGTGGGACAGGGAATCAGCCCCAGCATTTT. Its protein product is CASSGTGNQPQHF. This chain links TRBV2 with TRBJ1-5, with 8 bases aligning to TRBD1. With V trimmed by 4 bases and J by 4 bases, 0 bases remained unmatched. Germline values: CDR1 SNHLY, CDR2 FYNNEI. The CDR3 runs 13 residues.

This chain joins TRBV5-1 and TRBJ2-5, with TRBD1 as a possible D gene (6 bases). The CDR3 sequence is 16 residues long. Germline CDR1 is SGHRS and CDR2 is YFSETQ. V was shortened by 0 bases and J by 2 bases, with 14 bases between the two germline ends. The CDR3 sequence: CASSLVAGVQQETQYF. CDR3 DNA sequence: TGCGCCAGCAGCTTGGTTGCAGGGGTGCAACAAGAGACCCAGTACTTC.

V and J are TRBV6-1 and TRBJ2-7; 8 bases are shared with TRBD1. V lost 7 bases, J lost 6 bases, and 8 bases stayed unmatched. Germline V CDR1 and CDR2: MNHNS, SASEGT. The CDR3 is made up of 13 amino acids. The CDR3 region is CASIIGQGVEQYF. Written as DNA, the CDR3 is TGTGCCAGCATCATCGGACAGGGAGTCGAGCAGTACTTC.

The chain joins TRBV5-6 to TRBJ1-4; maybe TRBD1 (5 bases). Germline V gene data show CDR1 as SGHDT and CDR2 as YYEEEE. V shed 4 bases and J shed 6 bases, with 16 bases lying between them. The CDR3 has 15 amino acids. This CDR3 is CASSLRGGLYEKLFF. The DNA for the CDR3 is TGTGCCAGCAGCCTACGGGGCGGACTATATGAAAAACTGTTTTTT.

The chain is built from TRBV28 and TRBJ2-2; 7 positions match TRBD2. CDR3 length equals 16 residues. CDR1 MDHEN and CDR2 SYDVKM come from the germline V gene. Unmatched junction bases numbered 9, after V lost 3 bases and J lost 5 bases. CDR3 region: CASSFQSGMETGELFF. The CDR3 coding sequence is TGTGCCAGCAGTTTCCAAAGCGGGATGGAAACCGGGGAGCTGTTTTTT.

The chain is built from TRBV7-9 and TRBJ2-7; no definite D call. The germline V gene has CDR1 SEHNR and CDR2 FQNEAQ (reference sequence). The germline V and J ends were trimmed by 6 bases and 4 bases, with 4 bases remaining between them. This CDR3 region has 10 residues. The CDR3 spells CASRGYEQYF. DNA for the CDR3: TGTGCCAGCAGGGGGTACGAGCAGTACTTC. Supplemented by reference TRBV7-9 and TRBJ2-7, the full variable domain reads DTGVSQNPRHKITKRGQNVTFRCDPISEHNRLYWYRQTLGQGPEFLTYFQNEAQLEKSRLLSDRFSAERPKGSFSTLEIQRTEQGDSAMYLCASRGYEQYFGPGTRLTVT.